This TCR beta chain appears in the sequencing data of a study of T cell responses to AZD1222 COVID-19 vaccine. Study observations and caveats: Among vaccine-associated CD4 TCRs, coverage spanned spike, with dominance at 160-218 and 743-854. The breadth and depth of Spike-specific TCRs increased once two AZD1222 doses had been given. Clonal diversity was possibly underestimated, and white British individuals and females predominated among donors.

TCRdb's copy holds only in-frame clones and misses some; the assay was immunoSEQ multiplex PCR. This repertoire shows about 120,000 clones, around 89% found once; its top ten account for about 7.4%. In regard to this clone: The antigen is not known.

Second-dose timings of about 4 or about 12 weeks were pooled. Trimming stripped 4 bases from V and 4 bases from J, with 13 bases between. The germline V gene has CDR1 MNHEY and CDR2 SVGAGI. The CDR3 totals 14 residues. This clonotype was sampled from an adult who received the AZD1222 COVID-19 vaccine. V is TRBV6-5 and J is TRBJ1-2, with a possible D match to TRBD1 (5 bases). Sequences were derived from peripheral blood, sampled 28 days after the second AZD1222 dose. The CDR3 loop reads CASSLLPQGYGYTF. The CDR3 DNA reads TGTGCCAGCAGTTTATTGCCGCAGGGCTATGGCTACACCTTC.